The 18 T cell receptor beta chains below were found in one sample sequenced in a study of T cells in Graves' hyperthyroidism and ophthalmopathy. Amplified TCR beta CDR3 regions came from RNA transcripts. HTBI primers were employed in a first-round RT-PCR of the TCR CDR3. In TCRdb, the multiplex PCR reads were re-called with MiXCR into one record per CDR3 protein. The table includes over 700,000 distinct CDR3 sequences, under 20% detected once. Input material: blood. The receptors come from a woman aged 50 to 60 with Graves' hyperthyroidism that later progressed to Graves' ophthalmopathy.

This clonotype was recorded a few times. The chain links TRBV7-2 to TRBJ2-2; TRBD2 matches at 7 bases. The CDR3 loop spans 16 amino acids. The germline V gene encodes CDR1 SGHTA and CDR2 FQGNSA. The J segment lost 8 bases and the V segment lost 2 bases, leaving 11 bases of the junction unmatched. The CDR3 coding sequence is TGTGCCAGCAGCTTAATGCTGGCCGGGGGGTTGGGGGAGCTGTTTTTT. Translating gives CASSLMLAGGLGELFF.

This chain uses TRBV29-1 with TRBJ2-7; 10 nucleotides agree with TRBD2. The ends lost 4 bases at V and 3 bases at J; junction bases unmatched: 3. The CDR3 length is 13 residues. Germline lookup yields CDR1 SQVTM and CDR2 ANQGSEA. CDR3 amino acids: CSVVAGGRYEQYF. The CDR3 coding sequence is TGCAGCGTTGTAGCGGGGGGTCGCTACGAGCAGTACTTC.

The rearrangement uses TRBV6-2 or TRBV6-3 and TRBJ1-6; D is perhaps TRBD1 (6 bases). Deletions cut 6 bases from V and 8 bases from J, with 17 bases between. The CDR3 is 15 residues long. CDR1 and CDR2 from the germline V gene are MNHEY and SVGEGT. In nucleotides, the CDR3 is TGTGCCAGCAGACGCGACAGGATAGCGGATTCACCCCTCCACTTT. This encodes CASRRDRIADSPLHF.

The V gene is TRBV2, the J gene TRBJ2-2, with D tentatively TRBD1 (6 bases). The CDR3 covers 15 residues. The V and J ends lost 6 bases and 6 bases respectively, with 17 bases between them. Germline CDR1 reads SNHLY; CDR2 reads FYNNEI. The CDR3 loop reads CASSIRVQGSGELFF. The CDR3 DNA is TGTGCCAGCAGCATTAGGGTACAGGGCTCCGGGGAGCTGTTTTTT.

This clonotype was counted many times. This chain joins TRBV2 and TRBJ2-3; TRBD2 agrees at 9 bases. Losses at the gene ends were 8 bases for V and 0 bases for J; bases not matched to a gene: 21. Germline V CDR1 and CDR2: SNHLY, FYNNEI. The CDR3 is 20 residues long. The CDR3 nucleotides read TGTGCCAGCGGAGTCCCCAAGCGGGGGGCAAGATTAACTAGCACAGATACGCAGTATTTT. It codes for CASGVPKRGARLTSTDTQYF.

The J gene is TRBJ2-2, the V gene TRBV6-2 or TRBV6-3; a weak D match, TRBD2 (5 bases). This CDR3 contains 14 residues. Trimming pared 11 bases from V and 6 bases from J, leaving 19 bases between. The germline V gene encodes CDR1 MNHEY and CDR2 SVGEGT. In DNA form, the CDR3 reads TGTGCCGGCGGAGTACCGGACGGGGCCGGGGAGCTGTTTTTT. As protein: CAGGVPDGAGELFF.

This chain links TRBV6-1 with TRBJ2-1, with D possibly being TRBD1 (6 bases). The CDR3 runs to 13 residues. V lost 5 bases and J 5 bases, leaving 10 bases between the germline ends. Germline CDR1 MNHNS, CDR2 SASEGT. CDR3 loop: CASSYPGDNEQFF. The DNA for the CDR3 is TGTGCCAGCAGTTATCCAGGGGACAATGAGCAGTTCTTC.

This clonotype was recorded at least ten times. This chain uses TRBV3-1 with TRBJ2-4; 11 positions match TRBD2. CDR1 is LGHDT and CDR2 is YNNKEL in the germline V gene (reference sequence). The V segment lost 3 bases and the J segment 9 bases; nucleotides outside the gene matches: 4. The CDR3 loop spans 14 amino acids. CDR3 loop: CASSQTSGVGIQYF. Written as DNA, the CDR3 is TGTGCCAGCAGCCAGACTAGCGGGGTTGGCATTCAGTACTTC.

This clonotype has at least ten counts. The gene calls are TRBV20-1 and TRBJ2-1, with 10 bases identical to TRBD2. In germline, CDR1 is DFQATT, CDR2 SNEGSKA (reference sequence). V lost 1 base to trimming and J lost 5 bases; unmatched junction nucleotides: 2. The length of the CDR3 is 14 residues. DNA for the CDR3: TGCAGTGCTAGAGTGCTAGCGGGGGACAATGAGCAGTTCTTC. This translates into CSARVLAGDNEQFF.

CDR3 DNA: TGTGCCAGCAGTATTTTGCGCGAGCAGTACTTC. Its translation: CASSILREQYF. V usage is TRBV6-1 and J usage is TRBJ2-7; D is undetermined. This CDR3 is 11 amino acids long. Germline V gene sequence: CDR1 MNHNS, CDR2 SASEGT. The V gene lost 5 bases and the J gene lost 6 bases, with 8 bases spanning the gap.

This clonotype was recorded many times. The rearrangement links TRBV20-1 to TRBJ2-3; D may match TRBD1 or TRBD2 (6 bases each). Trimming took off 1 base at V and 4 bases at J, with 15 bases between the two ends. The CDR3 contains 15 residues. CDR1 DFQATT and CDR2 SNEGSKA come from the germline V gene (reference sequence). In DNA form, the CDR3 reads TGCAGTGCTAGAGCCCCCGTAGGGGGGTCAGATACGCAGTATTTT. Translating gives CSARAPVGGSDTQYF.

The chain couples TRBV15 to TRBJ1-4; the D gene is possibly TRBD1 (5 bases). With 5 bases removed from V and 8 bases from J, the gap between germline ends came to 18 bases. The CDR3 sequence is 15 residues long. Germline CDR1 LNHNV, CDR2 YYDKDF (reference sequence). This chain's CDR3 is CATSFILTVEEKLFF. DNA for the CDR3: TGTGCCACCAGCTTCATTTTGACAGTAGAGGAAAAACTGTTTTTT.

V and J are TRBV19 and TRBJ1-1; D possibly corresponds to TRBD1 (5 bases). Germline V gene data show CDR1 as LNHDA and CDR2 as SQIVND (reference sequence). The CDR3 spans 15 residues. The V end lost 5 bases, the J end lost 2 bases, and 15 bases lay between the germline ends. This CDR3 reads CASSSSRDGNTEAFF. The CDR3 coding sequence is TGTGCCAGTAGTTCCTCAAGGGACGGAAACACTGAAGCTTTCTTT.

This clonotype showed up many times. The CDR3 DNA follows: TGCGCCAGCAGCTTGGGACAAGTCACCGGGGAGCTGTTTTTT. This gives the protein CASSLGQVTGELFF. The chain uses TRBV5-1 and TRBJ2-2; no clear D gene. V was shortened by 0 bases and J by 4 bases, with 7 bases between the two germline ends. This CDR3 comprises 14 residues. Germline values: CDR1 SGHRS, CDR2 YFSETQ.

Ten or more counts support this clonotype. This sequence joins TRBV2 and TRBJ1-5; 7 nucleotides agree with TRBD1. CDR1 and CDR2 (germline): SNHLY, FYNNEI. Losses at the gene ends were 4 bases for V and 1 base for J; bases not matched to a gene: 4. There are 15 residues in the CDR3. DNA of the CDR3: TGTGCCAGCAGTGCCGAGACAGGGAGCAATCAGCCCCAGCATTTT. This encodes CASSAETGSNQPQHF.

This clonotype was seen ten or more times. V usage is TRBV12-3 or TRBV12-4 and J usage is TRBJ2-5; D gene ambiguous. Trimming removed 2 bases from V and 5 bases from J, with 6 bases in between. The length of the CDR3 is 12 residues. The CDR3 DNA reads TGTGCCAGCAGTTTACAGGAGGAGACCCAGTACTTC. Protein sequence: CASSLQEETQYF.

A note on this clonotype: One end of the junction varies from germline; a read error may be responsible. The V gene is TRBV6-1, the J gene TRBJ1-1; D gene ambiguous. This CDR3 is built from 14 residues. Germline V gene lookup returns CDR1 MNHNS and CDR2 SASEGT. CDR3 nucleotides: TGTGCCAGCAGAGATGTAAGCTTGAGCACTGCAGCTTTCTTT. It is translated as CASRDVSLSTAAFF.

The genes are TRBV7-9 and TRBJ2-7; D is uncertain. The CDR3 has 15 residues. Trimming shortened V by 4 bases and J by 3 bases, and 16 bases separated the two germline ends. Germline V lookup: CDR1 SEHNR, CDR2 FQNEAQ (reference sequence). In DNA, the CDR3 is TGTGCCAGCAGCTCCATTGGGGAAATCGTCTACGAGCAGTACTTC. Encoded protein: CASSSIGEIVYEQYF.